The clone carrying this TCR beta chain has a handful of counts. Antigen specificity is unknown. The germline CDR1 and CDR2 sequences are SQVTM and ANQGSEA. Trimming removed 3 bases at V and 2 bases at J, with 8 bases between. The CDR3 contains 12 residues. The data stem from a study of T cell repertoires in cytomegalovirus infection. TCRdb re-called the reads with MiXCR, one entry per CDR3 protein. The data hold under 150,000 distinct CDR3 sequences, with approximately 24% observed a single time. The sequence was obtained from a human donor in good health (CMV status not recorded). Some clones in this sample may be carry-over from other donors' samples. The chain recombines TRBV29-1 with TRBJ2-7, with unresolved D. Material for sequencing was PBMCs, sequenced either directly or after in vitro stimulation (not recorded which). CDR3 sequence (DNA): TGCAGCGTTGAGGGTCAGGCCTACGAGCAGTACTTC. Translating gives CSVEGQAYEQYF.